These 27 T cell receptor beta chains were sequenced from one sample in a study of blood T cell repertoires in COVID-19. Measured with immunoSEQ multiplex PCR; TCRdb has only the in-frame clones, and not every one. The table lists some 250,000 clones, about 86% of them singletons, with approximately 12% in the top ten. Specimen: peripheral blood. All receptors derive from a woman aged 25 to 39 with COVID-19, enrolled during active disease.

The CDR3 DNA reads as TGTGCCTCCCGGGGGGTGAACACCGGGGAGCTGTTTTTT. Translating it yields CASRGVNTGELFF. The genes are TRBV19 and TRBJ2-2, with 7 bases identical to TRBD2. This CDR3 spans 13 amino acids. The ends lost 11 bases at V and 1 base at J; junction bases unmatched: 4. The germline V gene has CDR1 LNHDA and CDR2 SQIVND (reference sequence).

The chain combines TRBV6-5 with TRBJ1-4; D remains ambiguous. The V gene lost 2 bases and the J gene lost 0 bases, with 10 bases spanning the gap. This CDR3 spans 16 amino acids. CDR1 and CDR2 (germline): MNHEY, SVGAGI. DNA for the CDR3: TGTGCCAGCAGTTACAGTGGGAGGGCAACTAATGAAAAACTGTTTTTT. Translated: CASSYSGRATNEKLFF.

J is TRBJ2-7 and V is TRBV5-6; 9 nucleotides line up with TRBD2. CDR1 is SGHDT and CDR2 is YYEEEE in the germline V gene. The junction had 9 bases not matched to a gene; V was cut back by 3 bases and J by 5 bases. The CDR3 covers 15 residues. The CDR3 protein is CASSSLAGIGDEQYF. DNA for the CDR3: TGTGCCAGCAGCTCGCTAGCGGGGATTGGTGACGAGCAGTACTTC.

This clone occurred once. V usage is TRBV3-1 (or the pseudogene TRBV3-2) and J usage is TRBJ2-1; D unresolved. CDR1 LGHDT and CDR2 YNNKEL come from the germline V gene (reference sequence). The germline V and J ends were trimmed by 1 base and 4 bases, with 5 bases remaining between them. The CDR3 contains 13 residues. For the CDR3, the DNA is TGTGCCAGCAGCCAAGCGACTTACAATGAGCAGTTCTTC. Translation: CASSQATYNEQFF.

J is TRBJ2-7 and V is TRBV14; 9 nucleotides agree with TRBD2. The CDR3 is 15 residues long. V was clipped by 4 bases and J by 0 bases; unmatched bases: 4. Germline V gives CDR1 SGHDN, CDR2 FVKESK. The DNA of the CDR3 is TGTGCCAGCAGCCCAATAGCGGGGGCCTCCTACGAGCAGTACTTC. Encoded protein: CASSPIAGASYEQYF.

This clone was observed a handful of times. This rearrangement joins TRBV11-3 to TRBJ2-2; no firm D call. Trimming took 5 bases from V and 5 from J, leaving 9 bases between them. This CDR3 contains 13 residues. CDR1 and CDR2 from the germline V gene are SGHNT and YENEEA. The CDR3 coding sequence is TGTGCCAGCAGCCTCTCCAGGACCGGGGAGCTGTTTTTT. Its translation is CASSLSRTGELFF.

This chain uses TRBV4-1 with TRBJ1-2; TRBD1 matches at 10 bases. Germline trimming cut 3 bases from V and 2 bases from J; bases unmatched to any gene: 6. This CDR3 contains 16 residues. CDR1 is MGHRA and CDR2 is YSYEKL in the germline V gene. In DNA form, the CDR3 reads TGCGCCAGCAGCCACCGGGACAGGGGAGAGAACTATGGCTACACCTTC. This translates into CASSHRDRGENYGYTF.

The chain has TRBV5-5 and TRBJ2-2; D is perhaps TRBD2 (6 bases). The CDR3 is made up of 14 amino acids. CDR1 SGHKS and CDR2 YYEKEE come from the germline V gene (reference sequence). Trimming cost V 2 bases and J 4 bases, with 9 bases left between them. CDR3 in amino acids: CASSFAGSTGELFF. CDR3 coding DNA: TGTGCCAGCAGCTTTGCGGGAAGCACCGGGGAGCTGTTTTTT.

This chain uses TRBV13 with TRBJ1-2, with a weak D call TRBD1 (5 bases). V shed 2 bases and J shed 5 bases, with 9 bases lying between them. The CDR3 is made up of 13 amino acids. Germline lookup yields CDR1 PRHDT and CDR2 FYEKMQ (reference sequence). CDR3 nucleotide sequence: TGTGCCAGCAGCTTAAGGAGGGGATATGGCTACACCTTC. This translates into CASSLRRGYGYTF.

J is TRBJ2-5 and V is TRBV3-1 (or the pseudogene TRBV3-2); 12 positions agree with TRBD2. The ends lost 5 bases at V and 9 bases at J; junction bases unmatched: 10. CDR1 LGHDT and CDR2 YNNKEL come from the germline V gene (reference sequence). This CDR3 has 15 residues. The chain's CDR3 is CASSFGLAGGSAQYF. The CDR3 DNA reads TGTGCCAGCAGCTTCGGGCTAGCGGGGGGGTCGGCCCAGTACTTC.

The V and J genes are TRBV7-2 and TRBJ2-1, with 9 bases fitting TRBD2. The CDR3 runs 14 residues. The germline gives CDR1 SGHTA, CDR2 FQGNSA. V shed 9 bases, J shed 10 bases, and the junction held 13 bases outside the gene matches. DNA for the CDR3: TGTGCCAGTCTTAAAGGGCGGGGGGGCCGAGAGCAGTTCTTC. Encoded protein: CASLKGRGGREQFF.

This clone was picked up one time. CDR3 region: CASIMRASDTQYF. The CDR3 bases are TGTGCCAGCATCATGAGGGCCTCAGATACGCAGTATTTT. The chain links TRBV5-6 to TRBJ2-3; D is possibly TRBD2 (5 bases). This CDR3 has 13 amino acids. V was cut by 6 bases and J by 4 bases, with 12 bases left in between. CDR1 and CDR2 from the germline V gene are SGHDT and YYEEEE.

This clone was detected a few times. The chain carries TRBV29-1 and TRBJ2-3; TRBD2 is a possible D gene (5 bases). This CDR3 spans 14 amino acids. Germline CDR1 SQVTM, CDR2 ANQGSEA. The V gene lost 6 bases and the J gene lost 3 bases, with 16 bases spanning the gap. For the CDR3, the DNA is TGCAGCGTCGAAAAAGGGAGAGGGACAGATACGCAGTATTTT. This translates into CSVEKGRGTDTQYF.

The chain employs TRBV7-2 and TRBJ2-7; 8 bases fit TRBD1. Per germline, CDR1 SGHTA and CDR2 FQGNSA. V lost 5 bases to trimming and J lost 3 bases; unmatched junction nucleotides: 6. The CDR3 contains 14 residues. The CDR3 sequence: CASSAGQAIYEQYF. The CDR3 DNA reads as TGTGCCAGCAGCGCGGGACAGGCCATCTACGAGCAGTACTTC.

This clone was observed once. The V call is TRBV2, the J call TRBJ1-2, with a tentative D call TRBD1 (6 bases). The length of the CDR3 is 13 residues. Germline values: CDR1 SNHLY, CDR2 FYNNEI. V lost 1 base, J lost 4 bases, and 7 bases lay in between. The CDR3 sequence is CASSEGGGYGYTF. In DNA form, the CDR3 reads TGTGCCAGCAGTGAAGGAGGGGGCTATGGCTACACCTTC.

DNA of the CDR3: TGTGCCAGCAAGGACAGGGGGCGCGATCTAGAGTTCTTC. Its translation: CASKDRGRDLEFF. The rearrangement links TRBV5-5 to TRBJ2-1; TRBD1 matches 11 bases. The germline gives CDR1 SGHKS, CDR2 YYEKEE (reference sequence). V lost 6 bases and J lost 14; bases outside the gene matches: 10. The CDR3 has 13 amino acids.

The table lists this clone with a few counts. The J gene is TRBJ1-6, the V gene TRBV24-1; 7 bases are a match to TRBD1. V was clipped by 2 bases and J by 9 bases; unmatched bases: 6. CDR1 KGHDR and CDR2 SFDVKD come from the germline V gene. This CDR3 contains 15 residues. This CDR3 reads CATSDSDRDRSPLHF. CDR3 DNA sequence: TGTGCCACCAGTGATTCAGACAGGGACCGTTCACCCCTCCACTTT.

This clone has only one observation. V gene TRBV4-1 combines with J gene TRBJ2-3, with TRBD2 as a possible D gene (5 bases). This CDR3 region has 16 residues. Trimming left V 0 bases short and J 1 base short, with 11 bases between. Germline assignment: CDR1 MGHRA and CDR2 YSYEKL. The chain's CDR3 is CASSQDTLGGTDTQYF. CDR3 in DNA: TGCGCCAGCAGCCAAGACACACTAGGCGGCACAGATACGCAGTATTTT.

This clone occurred once. The chain has TRBV10-2 and TRBJ1-1, with D possibly matching TRBD1 (5 bases). With 3 bases removed from V and 2 bases from J, the gap between germline ends came to 16 bases. CDR1 is WSHSY, CDR2 SAAADI, per germline. The CDR3 runs 16 residues. The CDR3 DNA reads as TGCGCCAGCAGTGAAATCCTAGGGGCGGTCAACACTGAAGCTTTCTTT. Residues: CASSEILGAVNTEAFF.

The chain has TRBV9 and TRBJ1-1, with D hard to call. The germline gives CDR1 SGDLS, CDR2 YYNGEE. The CDR3 runs 14 residues. Trimming removed 1 base at V and 1 base at J, with 8 bases between. The CDR3 region is CASSVQHTNTEAFF. In DNA form, the CDR3 reads TGTGCCAGCAGCGTACAACACACGAACACTGAAGCTTTCTTT.

The V and J genes are TRBV3-1 (or the pseudogene TRBV3-2) and TRBJ2-2; 7 bases fit TRBD1. J lost 2 bases, V lost 4 bases, and 4 bases had no gene match. The CDR3 spans 15 residues. CDR1 is LGHDT, CDR2 YNNKEL, per germline (reference sequence). This chain's CDR3 is CASSPGQRNTGELFF. CDR3 nucleotide sequence: TGTGCCAGCAGCCCGGGACAGAGAAACACCGGGGAGCTGTTTTTT.

Only a few counts were recorded for this clone. The chain employs TRBV10-1 and TRBJ1-1; D is unclear. The V and J ends lost 6 bases and 1 base respectively, with 9 bases between them. Per the germline V gene, CDR1 is WNHNN and CDR2 is SYGVQD (reference sequence). The CDR3 is 13 residues long. The CDR3 DNA is TGCGCCAGCAGGATAGCAAAGAACACTGAAGCTTTCTTT. It translates to CASRIAKNTEAFF.

The chain uses TRBV5-6 and TRBJ1-2; D gene uncertain. V was pared by 1 base and J by 5 bases, with 18 bases between. The CDR3 totals 16 residues. Germline lookup yields CDR1 SGHDT and CDR2 YYEEEE. The CDR3 DNA is TGTGCCAGCAGCTTGTTTGGAGTGGCAGCGGATTATGGCTACACCTTC. Encoded protein: CASSLFGVAADYGYTF. Full variable domain (rest looked up from reference TRBV5-6 and TRBJ1-2): DAGVTQSPTHLIKTRGQQVTLRCSPKSGHDTVSWYQQALGQGPQFIFQYYEEEERQRGNFPDRFSGHQFPNYSSELNVNALLLGDSALYLCASSLFGVAADYGYTFGSGTRLTVV.

The chain links TRBV10-2 to TRBJ1-5; D is unresolved. Germline-derived CDR1 and CDR2 are WSHSY and SAAADI. The CDR3 is made up of 13 amino acids. V lost 3 bases, J lost 4 bases, and 7 bases lay in between. The CDR3 reads CASSDPLNQPQHF. DNA for the CDR3: TGCGCCAGCAGTGATCCACTAAATCAGCCCCAGCATTTT.

The CDR3 coding sequence is TGTGCCAGCAGCCAAACTGCTTCCTACGAGCAGTACTTC. Amino acid sequence: CASSQTASYEQYF. The rearrangement joins TRBV14 to TRBJ2-7; no firm D call. The CDR3 covers 13 residues. Germline V gene sequence: CDR1 SGHDN, CDR2 FVKESK. The V end lost 2 bases, the J end lost 1 base, and 6 bases lay between the germline ends.

The chain carries TRBV5-1 and TRBJ1-4, with 8 bases lining up with TRBD1. The CDR3 is made up of 13 amino acids. With 4 bases clipped from V and 5 bases from J, the junction kept 1 base outside the gene matches. CDR1 is SGHRS, CDR2 YFSETQ, per germline. This chain's CDR3 is CASSQGANEKLFF. The CDR3, as DNA: TGCGCCAGCAGCCAGGGGGCGAATGAAAAACTGTTTTTT.

This chain connects TRBV2 to TRBJ2-3; tentatively, D is TRBD2 (6 bases). CDR3 length: 14 residues. From germline, CDR1 is SNHLY and CDR2 FYNNEI. V shed 3 bases and J shed 1 base, with 8 bases lying between them. CDR3 in amino acids: CASSEGGGTDTQYF. The CDR3, as DNA: TGTGCCAGCAGTGAGGGCGGGGGCACAGATACGCAGTATTTT.